This T cell receptor beta chain was identified during a study of cytomegalovirus exposure and HLA in healthy donors. Study-wide results and limits: The later analysis indicated that the majority of CMV-associated TCR beta chains appeared HLA-restricted. The investigators catalogued 180 or so TCR beta chains as cytomegalovirus-associated.

Primers included in the PCR were 60 Vbeta and 13 Jbeta primers. TCRdb keeps only in-frame clones here, not all; method: immunoSEQ multiplex PCR. The sample comprises over 150,000 clones, roughly four fifths of which are singletons, and 1.3% to 1.5% rests with the top ten. Regarding this clone: Its antigen is not known.

There are 13 residues in the CDR3. The germline V gene has CDR1 SGHRS and CDR2 YFSETQ. Trimming took off 4 bases at V and 0 bases at J, with 8 bases between the two ends. The chain employs TRBV5-1 and TRBJ2-7, with D possibly TRBD2 on 6 matching bases. The TCR was taken from a young man in good health and CMV-seronegative. The sequenced material came from PBMCs. The CDR3: CASSRDFSYEQYF. The DNA of the CDR3 is TGCGCCAGCAGCCGGGACTTCTCCTACGAGCAGTACTTC.